One sample yielded the 8 T cell receptor beta chains listed below, sequenced in a study of human T cells and chemical hapten exposure. TCRdb called the RACE reads again in MiXCR, with one record for every CDR3 protein. The repertoire holds some 250,000 distinct CDR3 sequences, with approximately 7.5% as singletons. Sample time point: pre-sensitization, week 0. Regarding treatment: therapeutic diphenylcyclopropenone sensitization with weekly scalp DPC. This specimen was whole blood, taken in connection with sensitization to the hapten diphenylcyclopropenone (DPC). Receptor source: a man aged 18 to 29 with alopecia areata. Some clones in this sample may be carry-over from other donors' samples.

This clonotype was observed a handful of times. The chain links TRBV6-5 to TRBJ2-7; possibly TRBD1 for D (5 bases). The CDR3 contains 15 residues. Germline V gene data show CDR1 as MNHEY and CDR2 as SVGAGI. V lost 4 bases and J lost 4, with 17 bases in between. The CDR3 loop reads CASSSGPRAVYEQYF. CDR3 bases: TGTGCCAGCAGTTCTGGTCCCAGGGCGGTGTACGAGCAGTACTTC.

V usage is TRBV16 and J usage is TRBJ1-4; D not certain. The CDR3 contains 13 residues. Trimming stripped 5 bases from V and 8 bases from J, with 12 bases between. Germline V CDR1 and CDR2: KGHSY, FQNENV. CDR3 loop: CASSTFTREKLFF. As DNA, the CDR3 is TGTGCCAGCAGCACGTTCACTCGGGAAAAACTGTTTTTT.

This clonotype was seen a handful of times. J is TRBJ2-1 and V is TRBV10-3, with 14 bases identical to TRBD2. Germline-derived CDR1 and CDR2 are ENHRY and SYGVKD. J was trimmed by 2 bases and V by 8 bases; bases with no gene match: 5. The CDR3 loop spans 16 amino acids. Here the CDR3 reads CAISTSGGATYNEQFF. The CDR3 bases are TGTGCCATCTCGACTAGCGGGGGGGCCACCTACAATGAGCAGTTCTTC.

This clonotype has ten or more counts. This chain links TRBV5-8 with TRBJ1-5, with TRBD1 matching 7 bases. This CDR3 has 17 residues. Germline lookup yields CDR1 SGHTS and CDR2 YDEGEE. Trimming removed 3 bases from V and 5 bases from J; junction bases left unmatched: 14. CDR3 sequence (DNA): TGTGCCAGCAGCTATGGACAGGCGTCGGTTGGAGATCAGCCCCAGCATTTT. As protein: CASSYGQASVGDQPQHF.

This chain uses TRBV4-1 with TRBJ2-7, with 7 nucleotides matching TRBD1. The germline V gene encodes CDR1 MGHRA and CDR2 YSYEKL. With V trimmed by 3 bases and J by 4 bases, 6 bases remained unmatched. This CDR3 is built from 14 residues. Here the CDR3 reads CASSHPGQSYEQYF. The CDR3 nucleotides are TGCGCCAGCAGCCACCCGGGACAGAGTTACGAGCAGTACTTC.

This clonotype was counted only a few times. The chain is built from TRBV3-1 and TRBJ1-1, with a tentative D call TRBD1 (6 bases). CDR1 LGHDT and CDR2 YNNKEL come from the germline V gene (reference sequence). V gave up 2 bases and J gave up 6 bases, with 19 bases separating them. This CDR3 has 16 amino acids. CDR3 nucleotides: TGTGCCAGCAGCCAACTATCCGGCCAGGGGCGAGCTGAAGCTTTCTTT. It yields the protein CASSQLSGQGRAEAFF.

V gene TRBV12-5 combines with J gene TRBJ1-3; a possible D gene is TRBD1 (5 bases). From germline, CDR1 is LGHNT and CDR2 FRNRAP. Trimming removed 2 bases at V and 0 bases at J, with 14 bases between. CDR3 length equals 17 residues. CDR3 DNA sequence: TGTGCTAGTGGTTTGTCCACTGACAGCCTCTCTGGAAACACCATATATTTT. This sequence encodes CASGLSTDSLSGNTIYF.

This chain uses TRBV7-9 with TRBJ2-3; 14 bases fit TRBD2. Germline V lookup: CDR1 SEHNR, CDR2 FQNEAQ (reference sequence). Trimming at V came to 6 bases and at J to 7 bases, leaving 6 bases not matched to a gene. The CDR3 has 15 amino acids. The CDR3 DNA reads TGTGCCAGCAGTCTGGGGACTAGCGGGGGTCATACGCAGTATTTT. This codes for CASSLGTSGGHTQYF.